This TCR beta chain is drawn from a study of somatic mutations in cytotoxic T cells in rheumatoid arthritis. This CDR3 spans 16 amino acids. CDR1 is MNHEY and CDR2 is SMNVEV in the germline V gene (reference sequence). Trimming cost V 6 bases and J 2 bases; bases outside gene matches: 9. Note on this clone: What it binds is unknown.

Generated by immunoSEQ multiplex PCR, the TCRdb table keeps only in-frame clones and is missing some. Of approximately 24,000 clones detected, roughly 74% appear once; the ten largest clones hold approximately 9.3%. The investigators isolated CD4+ and CD8+ cells by positive magnetic bead selection and checked their purity by flow cytometry. Findings of the study overall: Antigens targeted by the expanded CD8+ clones were unknown. Among 60 or so patients, several showed a largest CD8+ clone that surpassed 20% of CD8+ cells. CD8+ clonality rose with age in rheumatoid arthritis patients, unlike in healthy controls.

The V call is TRBV27, the J call TRBJ2-3; 9 positions agree with TRBD2. The sample taken for sequencing was CD8+ T cells sorted from blood. The source is a woman aged 18-29 years in good health. This chain's CDR3 is CASSSPLAGLTDTQYF. The DNA of the CDR3 is TGTGCCAGCAGCTCCCCTCTAGCGGGACTCACAGATACGCAGTATTTT.